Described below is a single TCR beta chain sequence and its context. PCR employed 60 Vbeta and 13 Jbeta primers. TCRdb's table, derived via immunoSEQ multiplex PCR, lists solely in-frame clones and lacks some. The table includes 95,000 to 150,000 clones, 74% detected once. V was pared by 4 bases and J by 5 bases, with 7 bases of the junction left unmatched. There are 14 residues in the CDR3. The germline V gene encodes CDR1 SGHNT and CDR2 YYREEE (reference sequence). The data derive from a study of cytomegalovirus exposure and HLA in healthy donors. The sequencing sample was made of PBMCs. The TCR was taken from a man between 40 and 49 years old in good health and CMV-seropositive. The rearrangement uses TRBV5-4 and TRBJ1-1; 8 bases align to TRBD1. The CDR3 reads CASSTTGGGTEAFF. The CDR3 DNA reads TGTGCCAGCAGCACAACAGGGGGTGGGACTGAAGCTTTCTTT.